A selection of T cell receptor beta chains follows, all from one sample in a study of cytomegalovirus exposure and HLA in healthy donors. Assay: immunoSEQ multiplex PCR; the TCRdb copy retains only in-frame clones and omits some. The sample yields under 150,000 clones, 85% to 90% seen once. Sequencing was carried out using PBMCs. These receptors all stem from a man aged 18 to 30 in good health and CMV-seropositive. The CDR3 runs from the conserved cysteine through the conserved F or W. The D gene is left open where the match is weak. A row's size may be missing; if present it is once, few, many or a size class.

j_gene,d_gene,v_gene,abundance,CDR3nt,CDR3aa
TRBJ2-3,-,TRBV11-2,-,TGTGCCAGCAGCTCCTCGGCCCTAATCGGGGATACGCAGTATTTT,CASSSSALIGDTQYF
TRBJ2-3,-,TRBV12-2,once,TGTGCAAGTCGCTTAGTCGAGACTAGCGGGGGGCCCGGAGACTCAGATACGCAGTATTTT,CASRLVETSGGPGDSDTQYF
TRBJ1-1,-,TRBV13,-,TGTGCCAGCAGCTTATTCGGGGTTGAAGCTTTCTTT,CASSLFGVEAFF
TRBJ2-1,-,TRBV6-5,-,TGTGCCAGCAGCGCCGGGACACGAGGTGGAGATGAGCAGTTCTTC,CASSAGTRGGDEQFF
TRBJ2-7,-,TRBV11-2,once,TGTGCCAGCAGCCCATCGGCGGGGAGTTCCCTCCCCTACGAGCAGTACTTC,CASSPSAGSSLPYEQYF
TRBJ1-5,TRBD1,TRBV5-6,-,TGTGCCAGCAGCTCACAACTACAGGGGATCTATAGCAATCAGCCCCAGCATTTT,CASSSQLQGIYSNQPQHF
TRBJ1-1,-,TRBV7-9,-,TGTGCCAGCAGCCCAGGGTATGAAGCTTTCTTT,CASSPGYEAFF
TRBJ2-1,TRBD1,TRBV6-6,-,TGTGCCAGCAGAAGACAGGGCAACGATGAGCAGTTCTTC,CASRRQGNDEQFF
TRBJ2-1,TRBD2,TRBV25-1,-,TGTGCCGAAACTAGCGGGAGGTCATACAATGAGCAGTTCTTC,CAETSGRSYNEQFF
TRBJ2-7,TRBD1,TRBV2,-,TGTGCCAGCAGGGACAGGGTCGGCGAGCAGTACTTC,CASRDRVGEQYF
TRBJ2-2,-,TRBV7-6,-,TGTGCCAGCAGCCCGACGTCGCGGACCGGGGAGCTGTTTTTT,CASSPTSRTGELFF
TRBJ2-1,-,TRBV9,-,TGTGCCAGCAGCGTAGTCCCCCTCCCTAGCGCGCACAATGAGCAGTTCTTC,CASSVVPLPSAHNEQFF
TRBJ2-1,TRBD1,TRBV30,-,TGTGCCTGGAGTGTGGGGACAGGGATATACAATGAGCAGTTCTTC,CAWSVGTGIYNEQFF